These 18 T cell receptor beta chains were all obtained from the same sample, sequenced in a study of early T cells in non-severe SARS-CoV-2 infection. A single record per CDR3 protein comes from TCRdb applying MiXCR to the 5' RACE reads. This repertoire shows around 34,000 distinct CDR3 sequences, about 5% found once; its top ten account for 15% to 20%. The sample consisted of whole blood. The receptors here all came from an adult who was a healthcare worker with PCR-confirmed SARS-CoV-2 infection or an uninfected control (not recorded which).

There are many counts of this clonotype. The chain combines TRBV4-1 with TRBJ2-5; D not certain. V lost 2 bases to trimming and J lost 5 bases, with 9 bases between them. The CDR3 is 13 amino acids. The germline gives CDR1 MGHRA, CDR2 YSYEKL. CDR3: CASSQWLRETQYF. The CDR3 nucleotides are TGCGCCAGCAGCCAATGGCTACGGGAGACCCAGTACTTC.

This chain links TRBV7-9 with TRBJ2-1, with TRBD1 as a possible D gene (5 bases). Trimming removed 5 bases from V and 9 bases from J, with 14 bases in between. The germline gives CDR1 SEHNR, CDR2 FQNEAQ (reference sequence). The CDR3 contains 13 residues. CDR3 in DNA: TGTGCCAGCAGCGCAACAGGTATGAGTGAGCAGTTCTTC. It encodes CASSATGMSEQFF.

Only a few counts were recorded for this clonotype. This sequence joins TRBV29-1 and TRBJ1-1, with D uncertain. This CDR3 spans 12 amino acids. Trimming stripped 4 bases from V and 1 base from J, with 7 bases between. CDR1 is SQVTM and CDR2 is ANQGSEA in the germline V gene. The DNA of the CDR3 is TGCAGCGTTGGCAGCCCGAACACTGAAGCTTTCTTT. Translated, it gives CSVGSPNTEAFF.

In the case of this clonotype: Relative to the germline gene, one junction end is altered; a read error may explain this. The chain recombines TRBV12-3 or TRBV12-4 with TRBJ2-3; TRBD2 matches 7 bases. CDR3 length equals 11 residues. The DNA of the CDR3 is TGTGCCAGCAGTCTAGCGGTCGCGCAGTATTTT. Translation gives CASSLAVAQYF.

This clonotype was observed a few times. The chain joins TRBV5-1 to TRBJ2-7; D is uncertain. This CDR3 region has 15 residues. Germline V gene sequence: CDR1 SGHRS, CDR2 YFSETQ. Trimming pared 5 bases from V and 7 bases from J, leaving 22 bases between. CDR3 nucleotides: TGCGCCAGCAGACGAAGTACGATTCAGGTGGGGGAGCAGTACTTC. It codes for CASRRSTIQVGEQYF.

This clonotype came up many times. The V and J genes are TRBV20-1 and TRBJ2-3; the match to TRBD2 covers 7 bases. The CDR3 extends over 14 amino acids. The germline CDR1 and CDR2 sequences are DFQATT and SNEGSKA (reference sequence). V dropped 5 bases and J dropped 1; count of bases not matched to a gene: 6. CDR3 bases: TGCAGTGCTCGGGAGGCTAGCGGCACAGATACGCAGTATTTT. It yields the protein CSAREASGTDTQYF.

In this sample, this clonotype turned up many times. V is TRBV29-1 and J is TRBJ1-4; 8 bases map to TRBD1. CDR1 and CDR2 from the germline V gene are SQVTM and ANQGSEA. There are 13 residues in the CDR3. The V and J ends lost 6 bases and 2 bases, in that order; junction bases with no gene match: 2. The CDR3 DNA follows: TGCAGCGTCCAGGGGGCTACTAATGAAAAACTGTTTTTT. Translated, it gives CSVQGATNEKLFF.

The rearrangement joins TRBV2 to TRBJ2-6; D ambiguous. Looked up from germline, CDR1 is SNHLY and CDR2 is FYNNEI. The CDR3 has 17 residues. Trimming took 5 bases from V and 0 from J, leaving 14 bases between them. The CDR3 reads CASSHPRGRSGANVLTF. The CDR3 region has the DNA TGTGCCAGCAGTCATCCACGTGGACGCTCTGGGGCCAACGTCCTGACTTTC.

This clonotype occurred many times. This chain connects TRBV7-2 to TRBJ2-5; D remains ambiguous. The CDR3 runs to 13 residues. CDR1 and CDR2 (germline): SGHTA, FQGNSA. V was pared by 1 base and J by 10 bases, with 13 bases between. Here the CDR3 reads CASSLVVGRDQYF. CDR3 bases: TGTGCCAGCAGCTTAGTTGTAGGACGAGACCAGTACTTC.

This clonotype was detected a few times. The rearrangement uses TRBV7-9 and TRBJ1-4, with a weak D call TRBD1 (6 bases). This CDR3 spans 15 amino acids. Germline V gene data show CDR1 as SEHNR and CDR2 as FQNEAQ (reference sequence). Trimming cost V 1 base and J 8 bases, with 14 bases left between them. Here the CDR3 reads CASSLDRDTREKLFF. The CDR3 nucleotides read TGTGCCAGCAGCTTAGATCGGGACACGAGAGAAAAACTGTTTTTT.

The chain is built from TRBV2 and TRBJ2-3; D possibly corresponds to TRBD1 (5 bases). CDR3 length: 12 amino acids. Germline assignment: CDR1 SNHLY and CDR2 FYNNEI. The V gene lost 3 bases and the J gene lost 5 bases, with 6 bases spanning the gap. This CDR3 reads CASSEGRDTQYF. The CDR3 nucleotides are TGTGCCAGCAGTGAGGGGCGAGATACGCAGTATTTT.

Many counts were recorded for this clonotype. One end of the junction is discordant with germline, which a read error may explain. J is TRBJ1-5 and V is TRBV6-1; D unresolved. This CDR3 is 14 amino acids long. CDR1 is MNHNS and CDR2 is SASEGT in the germline V gene. CDR3 sequence: CASSEEGGPQPQHF. The CDR3 DNA reads as TGTGCCAGCAGCGAAGAAGGAGGCCCACAGCCCCAGCATTTT.

In its sample, this clonotype was seen many times. The chain uses TRBV7-2 and TRBJ1-2; D call uncertain. V was pared by 2 bases and J by 4 bases, with 2 bases between. The germline gives CDR1 SGHTA, CDR2 FQGNSA. This CDR3 has 11 amino acids. The DNA for the CDR3 is TGTGCCAGCAGCTTACGCTATGGCTACACCTTC. This encodes CASSLRYGYTF. Complete variable domain (other parts from reference TRBV7-2 and TRBJ1-2): GAGVSQSPSNKVTEKGKDVELRCDPISGHTALYWYRQSLGQGLEFLIYFQGNSAPDKSGLPSDRFSAERTGGSVSTLTIQRTQQEDSAVYLCASSLRYGYTFGSGTRLTVV.

The chain employs TRBV3-1 and TRBJ1-3, with D unclear. The CDR3 is 16 amino acids. V lost 2 bases and J 0 bases, leaving 11 bases between the germline ends. Germline lookup yields CDR1 LGHDT and CDR2 YNNKEL (reference sequence). CDR3 in DNA: TGTGCCAGCAGCCAAACAGACGGTTACTCTGGAAACACCATATATTTT. It specifies CASSQTDGYSGNTIYF. The whole variable domain, remainder taken from reference TRBV3-1 and TRBJ1-3, is DTAVSQTPKYLVTQMGNDKSIKCEQNLGHDTMYWYKQDSKKFLKIMFSYNNKELIINETVPNRFSPKSPDKAHLNLHINSLELGDSAVYFCASSQTDGYSGNTIYFGEGSWLTVV.

This clonotype came up many times. V and J are TRBV29-1 and TRBJ1-1; D not certain. The CDR3 has 12 residues. CDR1 is SQVTM and CDR2 is ANQGSEA in the germline V gene. The CDR3 nucleotides are TGCAGTGTTAGTCGCGGGAACACTGAAGCTTTCTTT. It encodes CSVSRGNTEAFF.

Many counts were recorded for this clonotype. This chain connects TRBV5-1 to TRBJ2-1; D is possibly TRBD2 (6 bases). The CDR3 loop spans 13 amino acids. The germline V gene encodes CDR1 SGHRS and CDR2 YFSETQ. Between the trimmed V and J ends, which lost 4 bases and 7 bases, there was a span of 12 bases. The CDR3 DNA follows: TGCGCCAGCAGCCCGGCCGGAGGGAATGAGCAGTTCTTC. Residues: CASSPAGGNEQFF.

This clonotype was observed at least ten times. This rearrangement joins TRBV10-2 to TRBJ2-2; 7 bases line up with TRBD1. This CDR3 comprises 15 residues. V gave up 6 bases and J gave up 7 bases; unmatched junction bases: 11. Looked up from germline, CDR1 is WSHSY and CDR2 is SAAADI. The CDR3 here is CASSQGQATNGELFF. CDR3 nucleotides: TGCGCCAGCAGCCAAGGACAGGCTACGAACGGGGAGCTGTTTTTT.

This clonotype was recorded many times. This chain links TRBV12-3 or TRBV12-4 with TRBJ1-5; D is unresolved. V dropped 2 bases and J dropped 0 bases, with 8 bases sitting between them. The CDR3 loop spans 15 amino acids. The CDR3 region is CASSLNSYSNQPQHF. For the CDR3, the DNA is TGTGCCAGCAGTTTAAACAGCTATAGCAATCAGCCCCAGCATTTT.